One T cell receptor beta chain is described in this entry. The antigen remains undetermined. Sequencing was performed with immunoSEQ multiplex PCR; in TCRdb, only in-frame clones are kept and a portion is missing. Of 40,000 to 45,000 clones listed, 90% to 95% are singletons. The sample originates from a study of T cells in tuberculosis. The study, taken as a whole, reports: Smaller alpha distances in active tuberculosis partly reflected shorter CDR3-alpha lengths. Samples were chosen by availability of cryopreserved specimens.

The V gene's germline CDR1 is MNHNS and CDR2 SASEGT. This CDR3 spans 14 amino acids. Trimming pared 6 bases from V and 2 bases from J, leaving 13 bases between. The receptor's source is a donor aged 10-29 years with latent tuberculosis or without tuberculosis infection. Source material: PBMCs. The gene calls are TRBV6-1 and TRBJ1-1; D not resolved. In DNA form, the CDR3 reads TGTGCCAGCAGCCCATCCACAGAAAACACTGAAGCTTTCTTT. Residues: CASSPSTENTEAFF.